This T cell receptor (beta chain) emerged from a study of identical twins. This clonotype showed up many times. Its antigen is undetermined. Template switching added a universal primer site, and cDNA bore unique molecular identifiers. One entry per CDR3 protein results from TCRdb running MiXCR on the 5' RACE reads. Of about 240,000 distinct CDR3 sequences listed, about 13% are singletons. There were only healthy Caucasians among the donors. The CDR3 sequence is 17 residues long. After removal of 1 base from V and 0 bases from J, the junction contained 6 bases not matched to a gene. Germline V CDR1 and CDR2: SGHRS, YFSETQ. Study observations and caveats: Memory repertoires lacked the insertion deficit that abundant cord blood beta clonotypes showed.

These data were also filed under a second study, of yellow fever vaccine responses in identical twins. From that study: Reportedly, twins' vaccine T cell responses looked partly convergent and partly personalized.

The chain couples TRBV5-1 to TRBJ1-3; 8 nucleotides line up with TRBD1. The receptor was isolated from a woman between 18 and 29 years old in good health. What was sequenced was memory (CD45RO+) T cells sorted from blood. In DNA, the CDR3 is TGCGCCAGCAGCTTGTTGGCAGGGGGCATCTCTGGAAACACCATATATTTT. Translating it yields CASSLLAGGISGNTIYF.